Listed below are T cell receptor beta chains from one sample, sequenced in a study of blood T cell repertoires in COVID-19. The protocol was immunoSEQ multiplex PCR, while the TCRdb copy is restricted to in-frame clones and leaves out a portion. The repertoire includes roughly 200,000 clones, 70% to 90% of them detected once, and 11% sits in the top ten. Sequenced sample: peripheral blood. Source of these receptors: a human donor with active or convalescent COVID-19. The donor label of this sample is uncertain. The conserved cysteine and the conserved F or W are not part of the CDR3 here. Fields, in order: V gene, J gene, CDR3 protein.

V: TRBV18
J: TRBJ1-1
CDR3: ASSIDRNTEAF

V: TRBV27
J: TRBJ2-3
CDR3: ASSLYTPNTGAPSTDTQY

V: TRBV24-1
J: TRBJ1-2
CDR3: ATSDNSRDGYT

V: TRBV5-6
J: TRBJ2-3
CDR3: ASSLTGAADTQY

V: TRBV14
J: TRBJ2-7
CDR3: ASSQVVGASSYEQY

V: TRBV11-2
J: TRBJ2-1
CDR3: ASSALAGLDYNEQF

V: TRBV7-3
J: TRBJ2-7
CDR3: ASSLLFLALAQKTYEQY

V: TRBV7-3
J: TRBJ1-2
CDR3: ASSPSDSYGYT

V: TRBV11-2
J: TRBJ2-2
CDR3: ASSSAGELF

V: TRBV25-1
J: TRBJ2-7
CDR3: ASSERQGGAYEQY

V: TRBV9
J: TRBJ2-1
CDR3: ASSVAGGNEQF

V: TRBV25-1
J: TRBJ2-1
CDR3: ASRGPGEQF

V: TRBV19
J: TRBJ2-3
CDR3: AIDSGTTTDTQY

V: TRBV10-2
J: TRBJ1-3
CDR3: ASRAGLAGNTIY

V: TRBV12-3/TRBV12-4
J: TRBJ1-2
CDR3: ASSLFLGYT

V: TRBV10-2
J: TRBJ2-6
CDR3: ASRGAAGANVLT

V: TRBV27
J: TRBJ1-4
CDR3: ASSFAGFGTNEKLF

V: TRBV4-1
J: TRBJ1-5
CDR3: ASSQASESQPQH

V: TRBV28
J: TRBJ1-1
CDR3: ASSLGGQMNTEAF

V: TRBV5-5
J: TRBJ2-7
CDR3: ASSFSRGATYEQY

V: TRBV5-4
J: TRBJ2-3
CDR3: ASSRGTHSTDTQY

V: TRBV30
J: TRBJ1-5
CDR3: AWSFAAEQPQH